This T cell receptor beta chain comes out of a study of identical twins. MiXCR was run by TCRdb on the 5' RACE reads, yielding one entry per CDR3 protein. The sample yields 700,000 to 950,000 distinct CDR3 sequences, about 12% seen once. This clonotype was counted only a few times. The junction had 12 bases not matched to a gene; V was cut back by 2 bases and J by 6 bases. Germline CDR1 MNHNS, CDR2 SASEGT. The CDR3 is 18 residues long. These data were also reused for a study on yellow fever vaccine responses in identical twins.

The rearrangement uses TRBV6-1 and TRBJ1-5; 11 nucleotides match TRBD1. Sequenced material: PBMCs. The TCR comes from a woman younger than 35 in good health. CDR3 in amino acids: CASSEKAGTGGSGQPQHF. The CDR3 DNA reads TGTGCCAGCAGTGAAAAAGCTGGGACAGGGGGTTCAGGTCAGCCCCAGCATTTT.